This TCR beta chain originates from a study of human T cells and chemical hapten exposure (TCRdb year 2021). Regarding the research as a whole: For sensitization, 2% DPC in acetone was applied to a roughly 2 cm by roughly 2 cm area of upper inner arm skin. Weekly therapeutic DPC doses were additionally applied to the scalp of patients throughout the approximately 25-week study period. Patch testing on the upper back used Finn chambers containing 0.01% DPC, with scoring done after 6 days according to International Contact Dermatitis Research Group standards. Most of the patients in the cohort were female, and the cohort covered alopecia areata with under or over 50% scalp involvement, alopecia totalis and alopecia universalis. The libraries were sequenced as a pool, and the TCR yield per sample differed mostly because of small variations in library volumes within the pool. Peripheral blood TCR repertoire changes were tracked in vivo in alopecia patients during primary and secondary sensitization to the hapten diphenylcyclopropenone (DPC). Blood samples were taken from patients before sensitization (week 0) and then at 2, 6 and about 24 weeks after DPC sensitization. Blood for TCR sequencing was provided by twenty-nine alopecia patients at one to four time points (pre-sensitization, 2, 6 and 24 weeks).

The time point label, read with the paper, signifies: pre-sensitization, week 0. In light of the paper, this sample's treatment or condition label describes: therapeutic diphenylcyclopropenone sensitization with weekly scalp DPC. Blood at each patch-test visit was drawn before the patch test was applied. Patients were considered eligible if aged 18 to 70, diagnosed with alopecia and deemed suitable for DPC therapy, and patients were excluded if pregnant. Unfractionated whole blood was collected in Tempus Blood RNA tubes, and total RNA was extracted from that blood. Receptors were amplified or captured by RACE. The sequencer was a NextSeq 500. Library preparation attached unique molecular identifiers to individual cDNA molecules for quantitative, reproducible TCR counting. From each blood RNA sample, both TCR alpha and TCR beta chains were sequenced. On the authors' methods: Samples had a median of about 90,000 TCRs, with a range from roughly 20,000 to 690,600. V, J and CDR3 annotation of the TCR reads was carried out using the Decombinator software suite. To make PS versus PT1 abundance plots, every sample was subsampled to the same number of TCRs (28,000). TCRs were defined as expanded if absent before sensitization and observed at least eight times at the 2-week time point. The raw public data were reprocessed by TCRdb itself: fastp quality trimming at Q25, MiXCR clonotype calling, in-frame beta chains only. One record per CDR3 amino acid sequence lists the most common genes and DNA. TCRdb, not the original authors, processed these V and J calls. In all, the sample holds 85,000 to 90,000 distinct CDR3 sequences, and around 9.6% of those were seen once. The ten largest make up about 3.5% of the sample.

As encoded in the germline V gene, CDR1 is MGHRA while CDR2 is YSYEKL. The CDR3 holds 15 amino acids from the cysteine to the phenylalanine. Only CDR3 DNA remains: 45 bases, in frame from the first base. V is pruned by 5 bases and J by 5 bases, leaving 9 bases of the junction without a gene match. General study outcomes and caveats: After repeated subsampling, the strength of the expansion versus patch-test correlation and the threshold at which it became significant changed. Alopecia, a presumed autoimmune disease, was present in all patients, so the immune response of the patients might differ from that of healthy individuals. DPC sensitization did not change the number of TCRs with a frequency above 1 in 1000, and there was no evidence of changes in global repertoire structure. Expanded TCRs formed significantly more large CDR3 similarity clusters than pre-sensitization or healthy control sets, consistent with antigen-driven responses. Patch test score correlated positively with the number of PT1 expanded TCRs, reaching significance at thresholds 8, 16 and 32 but not at 4.

This clonotype was counted between two and nine times. Its antigen specificity is not known. Base qualities were left out, and no much larger clone turns up one base away. Sequencing was performed on whole blood, taken in connection with sensitization to the hapten diphenylcyclopropenone (DPC). The V gene is TRBV4-1 and the J gene is TRBJ2-4; 7 nucleotides in the junction match TRBD2. This clonotype originated in a woman aged 40 to 50 with alopecia areata. Some clones in this sample may be carry-over from other donors' samples. The CDR3 loop reads CASSFFRGGENIQYF. The DNA sequence is given as TGCGCCAGCAGCTTCTTCCGCGGGGGTGAAAACATTCAGTACTTC.